This record looks at one T cell receptor (beta chain) sequence and its context. Its target is not known. The source of the sample is a study of shared clonotypes between healthy human individuals. Study outcomes and limitations: Generation probabilities of non-shared clonotypes were lower (relative to those shared by all four donors).

The CDR3 contains 15 residues. Germline V gene sequence: CDR1 SEHNR, CDR2 FQNEAQ (reference sequence). V lost 5 bases and J 4 bases, leaving 17 bases between the germline ends. Measured with immunoSEQ multiplex PCR; TCRdb has only the in-frame clones, and not every one. The table includes approximately 400,000 clones, about 96% detected once. This clonotype was sampled from a man in his thirties or forties in good health. Sequences were obtained from memory CD8+ T cells sorted from blood. Subset defined: CD45RO+ cells pooled with CCR7-negative TemRA cells. This chain uses TRBV7-9 with TRBJ1-2, with D possibly being TRBD1 (5 bases). CDR3 coding DNA: TGTGCCAGCAGCGCACGGACTGCGAGGGGCTATGGCTACACCTTC. Its translation is CASSARTARGYGYTF. Full variable domain (rest looked up from reference TRBV7-9 and TRBJ1-2): DTGVSQNPRHKITKRGQNVTFRCDPISEHNRLYWYRQTLGQGPEFLTYFQNEAQLEKSRLLSDRFSAERPKGSFSTLEIQRTEQGDSAMYLCASSARTARGYGYTFGSGTRLTVV.